What follows is one T cell receptor beta chain and its context. Antigen specificity is unknown. The data originate from a study of T cell repertoires in cytomegalovirus infection. Whole-study results and caveats: Ex vivo responses were dominated by HLA-C-restricted CMV-specific TCR beta clonotypes.

TCRdb processed the reads anew with MiXCR; each CDR3 protein has one entry. The sample yields roughly 170,000 distinct CDR3 sequences, roughly 22% seen once. The V gene lost 1 base and the J gene lost 9 bases, with 10 bases spanning the gap. From germline, CDR1 is SGHTA and CDR2 FQGNSA. The CDR3 runs to 13 residues. The TCR originated in a human donor in good health (CMV status not recorded). Some clones in this sample may be carry-over from other donors' samples. The material was CD8+ T cells from cultured PBMCs, obtained from culture after CMV antigen stimulation. The chain has TRBV7-2 and TRBJ2-1, with TRBD2 as a possible D gene (6 bases). Here the CDR3 DNA reads TGTGCCAGCAGCTTAGAGCTGGGAGGTGAGCAGTTCTTC. Residues: CASSLELGGEQFF.